What follows are 28 T cell receptor beta chains derived from one specimen sequenced in a study of read filtering for tumor transcriptome and immune sequencing. The library was built from 400 to 500 ng RNA with molecular barcoded adaptors for alpha/delta and beta/gamma chains. MiXCR, applied by TCRdb to the reads, yields one record per CDR3 protein. The sample lists 50,000 to 65,000 distinct CDR3 sequences, roughly 19% occurring once. Sequencing was performed on a population of CD138-negative cells sorted from bone marrow. These receptors all stem from a donor aged 40 or over with multiple myeloma.

This clonotype was detected many times. Relative to the germline gene, one junction end is altered; a read error may explain this. This chain connects TRBV20-1 to TRBJ2-3; 10 nucleotides align to TRBD2. Germline V CDR1 and CDR2: DFQATT, SNEGSKA (reference sequence). The CDR3 spans 16 residues. CDR3 coding DNA: TGTAGTGCTAGAGATTCAAGCGGGAGGGGTACAGATACGCAGTATTTT. It is translated as CSARDSSGRGTDTQYF.

With regard to this clonotype: This may come from a read error, since a much larger clone is one base off. The chain recombines TRBV7-3 with TRBJ2-3; 10 nucleotides align to TRBD2. The germline V gene encodes CDR1 SGHTA and CDR2 FQGTGA. The CDR3 runs to 17 residues. The CDR3 region has the DNA TGTGCCTGCAGCTTAAGCGGGAGGGCCCTCGGTACAGATACGCAGTATTTT. It encodes CACSLSGRALGTDTQYF.

This clonotype was seen many times. This chain connects TRBV14 to TRBJ2-2; 7 bases line up with TRBD1. With 1 base clipped from V and 4 bases from J, the junction kept 3 bases outside the gene matches. Germline-derived CDR1 and CDR2 are SGHDN and FVKESK. There are 15 residues in the CDR3. In nucleotides, the CDR3 is TGTGCCAGCAGCCAAGTGACAGGGATCACCGGGGAGCTGTTTTTT. Protein: CASSQVTGITGELFF.

This clonotype has at least ten counts. The chain joins TRBV11-2 to TRBJ2-7; D remains unclear. Trimming cost V 1 base and J 1 base, with 5 bases left between them. This CDR3 is built from 13 residues. Germline assignment: CDR1 SGHAT and CDR2 FQNNGV. DNA of the CDR3: TGTGCCAGCAGCTTAGCCCCGTCCTACGAGCAGTACTTC. Its protein is CASSLAPSYEQYF.

Worth noting for this clonotype: The CDR3 carries no conserved terminal phenylalanine or tryptophan, so it likely arises from a read error. The chain links TRBV10-3 to TRBJ2-7, with 9 bases matching TRBD1. There are 13 residues in the CDR3. Germline values: CDR1 ENHRY, CDR2 SYGVKD. V was clipped by 6 bases and J by 7 bases; unmatched bases: 7. CDR3 nucleotide sequence: TGTGCCATCAGAGACGACAGGGGGGGTGAGCAGTACCTC. Amino acid sequence: CAIRDDRGGEQYL.

Ten or more counts support this clonotype. The chain has TRBV20-1 and TRBJ2-3; TRBD1 aligns across 11 bases. The V segment lost 5 bases and the J segment 7 bases; nucleotides outside the gene matches: 2. Germline V gene data show CDR1 as DFQATT and CDR2 as SNEGSKA (reference sequence). The CDR3 spans 12 residues. CDR3 in DNA: TGCAGTGCTTGGGACAGGGGGAATACGCAGTATTTT. Translating gives CSAWDRGNTQYF.

This clonotype has a count of ten or more. The gene calls are TRBV5-4 and TRBJ2-3, with 7 bases lining up with TRBD1. The germline CDR1 and CDR2 sequences are SGHNT and YYREEE (reference sequence). The CDR3 consists of 14 residues. Germline trimming cut 2 bases from V and 4 bases from J; bases unmatched to any gene: 4. CDR3 region: CASSFRQGPDTQYF. CDR3 nucleotide sequence: TGTGCCAGCAGCTTCCGACAGGGACCAGATACGCAGTATTTT.

J is TRBJ2-1 and V is TRBV20-1; 9 bases match TRBD1. Germline loops: CDR1 DFQATT, CDR2 SNEGSKA (reference sequence). CDR3 length: 14 amino acids. The V segment lost 5 bases and the J segment 5 bases; nucleotides outside the gene matches: 7. CDR3 protein: CSAGQGQGDNEQFF. The CDR3 DNA reads TGCAGTGCTGGCCAGGGACAGGGAGACAATGAGCAGTTCTTC.

The V and J genes are TRBV4-1 and TRBJ2-3; 9 bases are a match to TRBD2. The V gene's germline CDR1 is MGHRA and CDR2 YSYEKL. Trimming cost V 4 bases and J 1 base; bases outside gene matches: 9. CDR3 length equals 17 residues. The CDR3: CASSRDRWTSGTDTQYF. CDR3 bases: TGCGCCAGCAGCCGAGATCGGTGGACTAGCGGCACAGATACGCAGTATTTT.

This clonotype has at least ten counts. The chain recombines TRBV10-3 with TRBJ2-7; 9 bases are a match to TRBD2. The CDR3 has 15 residues. The V and J ends lost 0 bases and 2 bases, in that order; junction bases with no gene match: 2. Germline CDR1 reads ENHRY; CDR2 reads SYGVKD. The CDR3 sequence is CAISESLAGPYEQYF. DNA of the CDR3: TGTGCCATCAGTGAGTCACTAGCGGGTCCCTACGAGCAGTACTTC.

This clonotype has ten or more counts. The chain links TRBV20-1 to TRBJ2-1; tentatively, D is TRBD2 (6 bases). Per germline, CDR1 DFQATT and CDR2 SNEGSKA (reference sequence). Trimming removed 3 bases at V and 7 bases at J, with 13 bases between. There are 13 residues in the CDR3. Here the CDR3 reads CSASWRVGNEQFF. The CDR3 nucleotides are TGCAGTGCTAGCTGGAGGGTAGGAAATGAGCAGTTCTTC.

This clonotype was observed many times. The chain links TRBV5-6 to TRBJ2-3; D ambiguous. Per the germline V gene, CDR1 is SGHDT and CDR2 is YYEEEE. Trimming left V 4 bases short and J 2 bases short, with 17 bases between. The CDR3 is made up of 16 amino acids. The CDR3 DNA reads as TGTGCCAGCAGCCCATTGATGAAACCTAACACAGATACGCAGTATTTT. Translated, it gives CASSPLMKPNTDTQYF.

This clonotype was seen only a few times. No conserved phenylalanine or tryptophan ends this CDR3, so it is likely a read error. The chain combines TRBV7-3 with TRBJ2-1; the D call may be TRBD1 or TRBD2 (7 bases each). Between the trimmed V and J ends, which lost 8 bases and 5 bases, there was a span of 16 bases. The CDR3 contains 14 residues. CDR1 SGHTA and CDR2 FQGTGA come from the germline V gene. The CDR3 nucleotides are TGTGCCAGCTCCCAGGGGGGGGGCCACAATGAGCAGTTCCTC. It codes for CASSQGGGHNEQFL.

The chain couples TRBV5-1 to TRBJ2-1, with D possibly matching TRBD2 (5 bases). Deletions cut 0 bases from V and 9 bases from J, with 7 bases between. Looked up from germline, CDR1 is SGHRS and CDR2 is YFSETQ. This CDR3 is 12 amino acids long. CDR3 bases: TGCGCCAGCAGCTTGGCCGGAGGTGAGCAGTTCTTC. Protein product: CASSLAGGEQFF.

In regard to this clonotype: A read error is possible here, since a much larger clone lies one base away. The chain couples TRBV5-1 to TRBJ1-5, with TRBD1 matching 9 bases. The CDR3 length is 16 residues. Trimming took 0 bases from V and 6 from J; bases not matched to a gene: 7. Germline values: CDR1 SGHRS, CDR2 YFSETQ. CDR3 residues: CASSLERQGDSQPQHF. The CDR3 nucleotides are TGCGCCAGCAGCTTGGAACGACAGGGGGATAGTCAGCCCCAGCATTTT.

In this sample, this clonotype turned up many times. This chain links TRBV10-2 with TRBJ2-5, with D possibly TRBD1 on 6 matching bases. The V end was cut by 6 bases, the J end by 5 bases, with 19 bases between. The germline V gene encodes CDR1 WSHSY and CDR2 SAAADI. This CDR3 has 15 amino acids. The CDR3 sequence: CASSREIHRVETQYF. Here the CDR3 DNA reads TGCGCCAGCAGCCGCGAGATCCACAGGGTGGAGACCCAGTACTTC.

This clonotype appeared a few times. This chain joins TRBV6-2 or TRBV6-3 and TRBJ2-1; TRBD1 agrees at 7 bases. The CDR3 length is 14 residues. V shed 5 bases and J 9 bases; nucleotides not matched to a gene: 10. Germline CDR1 and CDR2: MNHEY and SVGEGT. As DNA, the CDR3 is TGTGCCAGCAGTCGTCCCGGGACAGCGCTTGAGCAGTTCTTC. Translating it yields CASSRPGTALEQFF.

This clonotype was picked up many times. The chain combines TRBV5-1 with TRBJ2-1, with D unclear. V lost 4 bases, J lost 8 bases, and 10 bases lay in between. In germline, CDR1 is SGHRS, CDR2 YFSETQ. The CDR3 is 12 amino acids. As DNA, the CDR3 is TGCGCCAGCAGCGAGAGTGTGTATGAGCAGTTCTTC. Amino acids: CASSESVYEQFF.

On this clonotype: A much more abundant neighbour one base away suggests this may be a read error. The J gene is TRBJ1-1, the V gene TRBV27; D is ambiguous. CDR3 length: 14 amino acids. Germline assignment: CDR1 MNHEY and CDR2 SMNVEV (reference sequence). CDR3 protein: CAGSLRGFGTEAFF. CDR3 nucleotides: TGTGCCGGCAGTTTACGAGGATTCGGCACTGAAGCTTTCTTT.

This clonotype was observed many times. The chain carries TRBV5-1 and TRBJ2-7; the match to TRBD2 covers 7 bases. Germline CDR1 SGHRS, CDR2 YFSETQ. The CDR3 consists of 15 residues. The J segment lost 6 bases and the V segment lost 1 base, leaving 10 bases of the junction unmatched. This CDR3 reads CASSLSGTTSGEQYF. The CDR3 DNA reads as TGCGCCAGCAGCTTGAGCGGGACTACTTCGGGCGAGCAGTACTTC.

This clonotype was detected a few times. The rearrangement uses TRBV5-1 and TRBJ2-3; TRBD2 matches at 10 bases. Per germline, CDR1 SGHRS and CDR2 YFSETQ. Unmatched junction bases numbered 5, after V lost 4 bases and J lost 0 bases. This CDR3 region has 16 residues. The CDR3 is CASSIGLAVSTDTQYF. The CDR3 region has the DNA TGCGCCAGCAGCATCGGACTAGCGGTTAGCACAGATACGCAGTATTTT.

In the case of this clonotype: This sequence is one base from a far larger clone and is likely a read error. The chain combines TRBV11-2 with TRBJ2-7, with D possibly matching TRBD1 (6 bases). The CDR3 length is 16 residues. Germline V gene lookup returns CDR1 SGHAT and CDR2 FQNNGV. The CDR3 here is CVSSFQGRVNTYEQYF. For the CDR3, the DNA is TGTGTCAGCAGCTTCCAGGGGCGCGTTAATACCTACGAGCAGTACTTC.

The rearrangement links TRBV2 to TRBJ2-7, with D tentatively TRBD2 (6 bases). The CDR3 is 14 amino acids. The V end was cut by 8 bases, the J end by 4 bases, with 18 bases between. Per the germline V gene, CDR1 is SNHLY and CDR2 is FYNNEI. CDR3 loop: CASEGRQRGYEQYF. The CDR3 DNA sequence: TGTGCCAGCGAAGGGAGGCAAAGGGGATACGAGCAGTACTTC. The entire variable domain, with the rest obtained from reference TRBV2 and TRBJ2-7, is as follows: EPEVTQTPSHQVTQMGQEVILRCVPISNHLYFYWYRQILGQKVEFLVSFYNNEISEKSEIFDDQFSVERPDGSNFTLKIRSTKLEDSAMYFCASEGRQRGYEQYFGPGTRLTVT.

This chain joins TRBV5-4 and TRBJ2-2; a possible D gene is TRBD1 (6 bases). This CDR3 spans 12 amino acids. Germline V CDR1 and CDR2: SGHNT, YYREEE (reference sequence). V was cut by 7 bases and J by 7 bases, with 11 bases left in between. The CDR3 region has the DNA TGTGCCAGCTACAGGGATGGCGGGGAGCTGTTTTTT. This gives the protein CASYRDGGELFF.

This clonotype has ten or more counts. V usage is TRBV28 and J usage is TRBJ2-1; 10 positions match TRBD2. The CDR3 has 15 amino acids. Trimming took 4 bases from V and 7 from J; bases not matched to a gene: 7. Germline assignment: CDR1 MDHEN and CDR2 SYDVKM. The CDR3 spells CASSSGGSGRNEQFF. CDR3 bases: TGTGCCAGCAGTTCAGGCGGTAGCGGGAGGAATGAGCAGTTCTTC.

This clonotype has a count of ten or more. The chain recombines TRBV7-8 with TRBJ2-3; 12 positions agree with TRBD2. The CDR3 spans 17 residues. Germline V lookup: CDR1 SGHVS, CDR2 FQNEAQ. V lost 7 bases and J lost 3; bases outside the gene matches: 11. The CDR3: CASTRGASGRATDTQYF. Here the CDR3 DNA reads TGTGCCAGCACGAGGGGGGCTAGCGGGAGGGCGACAGATACGCAGTATTTT.

Concerning this clonotype: Possible read error: a much larger clone is one base away. The chain carries TRBV10-3 and TRBJ1-1; 12 bases are shared with TRBD1. V was pared by 10 bases and J by 3 bases, with 18 bases of the junction left unmatched. Per germline, CDR1 ENHRY and CDR2 SYGVKD. The CDR3 consists of 18 residues. In DNA form, the CDR3 reads TGTGCCACCAATTCTGCCGGGACAGGGGGCGGGGCTGACACTGAAGCTTTCTTT. It yields the protein CATNSAGTGGGADTEAFF.

The rearrangement joins TRBV12-3 or TRBV12-4 to TRBJ1-2; weak D call: TRBD1 (5 bases). V was cut by 4 bases and J by 8 bases, with 14 bases left in between. The CDR3 has 13 residues. CDR3 region: CASSWGDAVGYTF. The DNA for the CDR3 is TGTGCCAGCAGTTGGGGGGACGCCGTAGGCTACACCTTC.